The present T cell receptor beta chain was sequenced within a study of T cell responses to AZD1222 COVID-19 vaccine. Study-level findings and limits: Clonal diversity was possibly underestimated, and the donors were mostly white British, with more females.

The protocol was immunoSEQ multiplex PCR, while the TCRdb copy is restricted to in-frame clones and leaves out a portion. Seen here are 150,000 to 200,000 clones, about 91% observed once, and the top ten hold approximately 8%. In the case of this clone: Its specificity is not known.

The CDR3 has 17 residues. The germline CDR1 and CDR2 sequences are LNHNV and YYDKDF (reference sequence). V shed 10 bases and J shed 0 bases, with 22 bases lying between them. The sequenced sample was peripheral blood, obtained on day 0 of AZD1222 vaccination. The V and J genes are TRBV15 and TRBJ1-5, with a weak D call TRBD1 (6 bases). The clonotype comes from an adult in good health. The CDR3 coding sequence is TGTGCCATAGGGAAGGACAGTTTTGTGTATAGCAATCAGCCCCAGCATTTT. It specifies CAIGKDSFVYSNQPQHF.